This is a list of T cell receptor beta chains from one sample in a study of T-cell memory formation after mild COVID-19. MiXCR was run by TCRdb on the 5' RACE reads, yielding one entry per CDR3 protein. The table has just under 550,000 distinct CDR3 sequences, roughly 20% seen once; the top ten hold under 15%. Sequenced sample: PBMCs or a T cell subset sorted from them (not recorded which). These receptors all come from an adult woman who had mild COVID-19 (a few samples of this study predate the infection). Cell type and time point are not known. The CDR3 runs from the conserved cysteine through the conserved F or W. The D gene is left open where the match is weak. For some rows the clone size is stated as once, few or many, or as a class when expanded; others skip it.

>13|many|.|TRBJ2-5|TRBV5-1
TGCGCCAGCAGCTGGGGGTGGGAAGAGACCCAGTACTTC
CASSWGWEETQYF
>15|.|.|TRBJ1-5|TRBV18
TGTGCCAGCTCACCGGGGGGGGCGTTCGGTCAGCCCCAGCATTTT
CASSPGGAFGQPQHF
>17|.|.|TRBJ1-5|TRBV2
TGTGCCAGCACCGTAAATGGGGCGGAGAATAGCAATCAGCCCCAGCATTTT
CASTVNGAENSNQPQHF
>15|.|.|TRBJ1-2|TRBV20-1
TGCAGTGCTAGAGATATCCGGGGAGCTTCCTATGGCTACACCTTC
CSARDIRGASYGYTF
>14|few|.|TRBJ2-7|TRBV6-5
TGTGCCAGCAGGGTAGGGGGGAGAACGGGCGAGCAGTACTTC
CASRVGGRTGEQYF
>18|few|TRBD1|TRBJ2-5|TRBV12-3/TRBV12-4
TGTGCCAGCAGTTTAGAGAAGGGGACAGGGACCCTCGGAGAGACCCAGTACTTC
CASSLEKGTGTLGETQYF
>16|.|.|TRBJ1-2|TRBV6-1
TGTGCCGGCAACAGCCGTCCGGGACAAACTAACTATGGCTACACCTTC
CAGNSRPGQTNYGYTF
>16|few|TRBD1|TRBJ1-2|TRBV7-9
TGTGCCAGCAGCTTAGCGGGGGGGGACAGGGCCTATGGCTACACCTTC
CASSLAGGDRAYGYTF
>15|.|TRBD2|TRBJ2-3|TRBV7-6
TGTGCCAGCAGCGGTGTGGGAGGGCCGGAAGATACGCAGTATTTT
CASSGVGGPEDTQYF
>15|few|.|TRBJ1-1|TRBV6-1
TGTGCCAGCGTCAAGGGGGGAGGGAGAGGCACTGAAGCTTTCTTT
CASVKGGGRGTEAFF
>14|few|TRBD1|TRBJ2-7|TRBV5-1
TGCGCCAGCAGCTTGAGGGGGCCGATGAACGAGCAGTACTTC
CASSLRGPMNEQYF
>19|.|.|TRBJ2-6|TRBV11-2
TGTGCCAGCAGCTTTGGCGCAGGTACCCCCTCCCCTGGGGCCAACGTCCTGACTTTC
CASSFGAGTPSPGANVLTF
>12|few|.|TRBJ2-3|TRBV10-3
TGTGCCATCAGTGAGGGTCAAGATACGCAGTATTTT
CAISEGQDTQYF
>16|.|TRBD2|TRBJ2-1|TRBV6-5
TGTGCCAGCAGTTACCAAGCGGGAGGGCCTTTTAGTGAGCAGTTCTTC
CASSYQAGGPFSEQFF
>15|few|.|TRBJ2-7|TRBV9
TGTGCCAGCAGCCCCGGAGGAGCGGCCTCCTACGAGCAGTACTTC
CASSPGGAASYEQYF
>16|.|TRBD1|TRBJ2-5|TRBV12-3/TRBV12-4
TGTGCCAGCAGCCTAATCTTAGGGACAGGGCGGGAGACCCAGTACTTC
CASSLILGTGRETQYF
>14|.|TRBD1|TRBJ1-6|TRBV28
TGTGCCAGCAGTAAGGACAGGGGAAATTCACCCCTCCACTTT
CASSKDRGNSPLHF
>18|.|TRBD2|TRBJ2-3|TRBV7-7
TGTGCCAGCAGCGTCGGGACTAGCGGGGGCCTGAGCACAGATACGCAGTATTTT
CASSVGTSGGLSTDTQYF
>17|few|.|TRBJ2-6|TRBV5-1
TGCGCCAGCAGCTTGGGAGACAGGGAGGCTGGGGCCAACGTCCTGACTTTC
CASSLGDREAGANVLTF
>14|.|TRBD1|TRBJ1-1|TRBV18
TGTGCCAGCACATCGGGACAGGTGAACACTGAAGCTTTCTTT
CASTSGQVNTEAFF
>16|few|.|TRBJ2-7|TRBV27
TGTGCCAGCAGTTTATCGTGGCAGGGTGTTTTTCACGAGCAGTACTTC
CASSLSWQGVFHEQYF
>18|.|TRBD1|TRBJ2-7|TRBV11-2
TGTGCCAGCAGCCACTTTTTCGGACACAGGGGTAAAGGCTACGAGCAGTACTTC
CASSHFFGHRGKGYEQYF
>14|.|.|TRBJ1-6|TRBV7-9
TGTGCCAGCAGCTGGACAGACTATAATTCACCCCTCCACTTT
CASSWTDYNSPLHF
>13|few|.|TRBJ1-1|TRBV20-1
TGCAGTGCGGCTGGGACGGCGAACACTGAAGCTTTCTTT
CSAAGTANTEAFF